This TCR beta chain stems from a study of Ad26.COV2.S vaccination and SARS-CoV-2 variants. Overall study: Among those in the COV1001 Ad26.COV2.S trial arm was the donor. Whole-study results and caveats: Measurements of TCR breadth and depth may have given underestimates of the total T cell responses.

TCRdb's table, derived via immunoSEQ multiplex PCR, lists solely in-frame clones and lacks some. The sample contains hundreds of thousands of clones, 80% to 90% of which appear only once. Note on this clone: As yet, its antigen is unknown.

CDR1 is ENHRY and CDR2 is SYGVKD in the germline V gene. V lost 2 bases and J lost 4, with 5 bases in between. The CDR3 consists of 13 residues. Regarding treatment: 15 to 20 received Ad26.COV2.S at low or high dose, single or two shots; about 5 received placebo; per-sample allocation not given. At day 63 after the first vaccine or placebo injection, samples were drawn. This vaccine is an Ad26 vector that expresses the Wuhan-strain SARS-CoV-2 spike. The sequenced sample was peripheral blood, obtained in a trial of Ad26.COV2.S vaccine versus placebo. The source is a person aged 18-60 years who received the Ad26.COV2.S COVID-19 vaccine or a placebo. V is TRBV10-3 and J is TRBJ2-2; D is ambiguous. The DNA for the CDR3 is TGTGCCATCAGTGAGCGGGTCACCGGGGAGCTGTTTTTT. Translation: CAISERVTGELFF.